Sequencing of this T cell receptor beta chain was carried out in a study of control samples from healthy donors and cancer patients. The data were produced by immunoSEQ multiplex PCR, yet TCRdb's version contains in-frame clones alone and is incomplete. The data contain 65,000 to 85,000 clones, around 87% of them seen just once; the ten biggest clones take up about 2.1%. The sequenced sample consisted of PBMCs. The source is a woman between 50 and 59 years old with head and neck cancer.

CDR3 coding DNA: TGTGCCAGCAGCGGACAGGGGCTTGGAGGCTACACCTTC. Translated, it gives CASSGQGLGGYTF. The chain employs TRBV6-5 and TRBJ1-2, with 9 nucleotides matching TRBD1. The V gene end was trimmed by 6 bases and the J gene end by 8 bases; junction bases not matched to a gene: 7. Germline loops: CDR1 MNHEY, CDR2 SVGAGI. This CDR3 contains 13 residues.